The clone carrying this T cell receptor (beta chain) has a count of ten or more. Its antigen remains unknown. This sample was included in a study of blood T cells in healthy people across ages. Notes on the study in general: It was the long-lived donors that had more naive CD4+ cells and higher diversity than aged donors. Naive and antigen-experienced cells could not be conclusively compared, given unsorted PBMCs.

Looked up from germline, CDR1 is SGHDT and CDR2 is YYEEEE. This CDR3 is 14 amino acids long. Trimming stripped 4 bases from V and 4 bases from J, with 15 bases between. With a J-beta primer mix and a sample-barcoded 5' primer, a second PCR ran roughly 7 to 11 cycles. From the 5' RACE reads, TCRdb called clonotypes with MiXCR, one entry per CDR3 protein. This table holds some 930,000 distinct CDR3 sequences, about 29% found once. The same specimen was also included in a second study, on T cells of mothers and their children. From that second work: Random nucleotides (2-4) and sample barcodes were added by the M1S primer used in the second PCR. Per mother, over 8 million TCR beta CDR3 reads were obtained; per child, a few million.

Sequencing was performed on blood. V usage is TRBV5-6 and J usage is TRBJ2-7, with TRBD1 as a possible D gene (6 bases). The clonotype was recovered from a middle-aged woman in good health. In DNA form, the CDR3 reads TGTGCCAGCAGCGTCCCCGGGACACAATACGAGCAGTACTTC. Protein: CASSVPGTQYEQYF.